The present entry profiles one TCR beta chain with its context. The antigen is not known. Only in-frame clones appear in the TCRdb table, and some are missing; sequencing was by immunoSEQ multiplex PCR. The top ten clones hold approximately 1.5% of a sample with about a million clones, roughly 72% of them seen once. This CDR3 is built from 21 residues. V was shortened by 2 bases and J by 0 bases, with 27 bases between the two germline ends. Germline V gene data show CDR1 as SGHRS and CDR2 as YFSETQ. The data stem from a study of shared clonotypes between healthy human individuals. Study results and limitations: Clonotypes which were not shared had lower generation probabilities than clonotypes that all four donors shared. Few donors limited the genetic and exposure-history diversity represented. The authors sampled blood alone, and tissue repertoires likely differ.

Sequencing input: memory CD4+ T cells sorted from blood. Subset: CD45RA-negative fraction. The chain employs TRBV5-1 and TRBJ2-4, with D tentatively TRBD1 (6 bases). The sequence came from a man in his late teens or twenties in good health. The CDR3 DNA is TGCGCCAGCAGCTTTTCGCCGCCTGTCAGGGGCGAAATATTAGCCAAAAACATTCAGTACTTC. Amino acids: CASSFSPPVRGEILAKNIQYF.